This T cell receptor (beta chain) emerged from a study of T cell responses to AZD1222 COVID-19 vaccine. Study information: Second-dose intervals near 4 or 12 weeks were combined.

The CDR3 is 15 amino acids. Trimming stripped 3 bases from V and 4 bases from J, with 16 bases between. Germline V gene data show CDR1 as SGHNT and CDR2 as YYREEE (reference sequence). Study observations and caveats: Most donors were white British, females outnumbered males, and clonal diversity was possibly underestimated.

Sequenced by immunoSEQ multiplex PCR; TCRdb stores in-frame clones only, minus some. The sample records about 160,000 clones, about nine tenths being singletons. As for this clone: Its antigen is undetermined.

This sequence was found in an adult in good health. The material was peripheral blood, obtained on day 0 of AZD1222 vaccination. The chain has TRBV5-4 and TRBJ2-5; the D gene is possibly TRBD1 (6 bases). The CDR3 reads CASSSILQGGETQYF. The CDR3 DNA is TGTGCCAGCAGCTCAATTTTACAGGGTGGAGAGACCCAGTACTTC.